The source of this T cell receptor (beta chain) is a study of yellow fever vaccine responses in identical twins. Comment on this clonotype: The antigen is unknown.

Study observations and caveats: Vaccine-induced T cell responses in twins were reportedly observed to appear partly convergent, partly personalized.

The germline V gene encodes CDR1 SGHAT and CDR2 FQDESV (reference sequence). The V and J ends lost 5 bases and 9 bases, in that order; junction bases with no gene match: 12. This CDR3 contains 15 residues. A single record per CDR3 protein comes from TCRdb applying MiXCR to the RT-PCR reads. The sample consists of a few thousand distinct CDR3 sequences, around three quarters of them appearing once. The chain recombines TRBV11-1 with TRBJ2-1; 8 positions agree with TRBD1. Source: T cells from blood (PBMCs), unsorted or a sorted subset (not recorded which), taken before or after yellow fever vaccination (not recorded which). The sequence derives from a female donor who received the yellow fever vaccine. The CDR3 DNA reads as TGTGCCAGCAGCGAAAGGGGGGCAGGGGGCAGTGAGCAGTTCTTC. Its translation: CASSERGAGGSEQFF.